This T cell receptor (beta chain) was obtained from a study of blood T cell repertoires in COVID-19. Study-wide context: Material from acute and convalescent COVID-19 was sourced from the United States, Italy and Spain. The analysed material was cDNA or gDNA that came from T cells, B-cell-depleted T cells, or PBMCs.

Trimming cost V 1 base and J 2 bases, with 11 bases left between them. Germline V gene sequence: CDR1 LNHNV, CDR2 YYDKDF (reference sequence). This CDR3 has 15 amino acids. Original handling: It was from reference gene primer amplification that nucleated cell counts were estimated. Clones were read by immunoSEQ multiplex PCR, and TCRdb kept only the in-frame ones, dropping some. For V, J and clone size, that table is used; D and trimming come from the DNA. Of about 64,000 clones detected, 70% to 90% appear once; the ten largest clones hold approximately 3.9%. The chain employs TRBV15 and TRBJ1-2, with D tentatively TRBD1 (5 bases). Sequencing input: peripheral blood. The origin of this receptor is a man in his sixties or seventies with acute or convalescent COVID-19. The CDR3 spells CATSRARAQNYGYTF. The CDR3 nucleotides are TGTGCCACCAGCAGAGCCAGGGCGCAGAACTATGGCTACACCTTC.